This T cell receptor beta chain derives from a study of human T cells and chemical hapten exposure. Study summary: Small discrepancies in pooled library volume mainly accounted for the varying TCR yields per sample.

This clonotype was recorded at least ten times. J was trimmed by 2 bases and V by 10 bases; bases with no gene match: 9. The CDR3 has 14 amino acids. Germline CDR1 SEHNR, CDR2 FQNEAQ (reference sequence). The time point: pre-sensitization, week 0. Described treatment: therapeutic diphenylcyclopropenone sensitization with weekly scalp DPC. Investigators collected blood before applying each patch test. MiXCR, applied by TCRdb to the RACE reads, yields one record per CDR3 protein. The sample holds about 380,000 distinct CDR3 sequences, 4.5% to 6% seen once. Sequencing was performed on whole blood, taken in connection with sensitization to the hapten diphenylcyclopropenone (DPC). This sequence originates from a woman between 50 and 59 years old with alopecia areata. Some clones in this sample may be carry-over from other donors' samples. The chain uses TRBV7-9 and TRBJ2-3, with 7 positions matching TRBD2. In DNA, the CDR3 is TGTGCCATCAGGAGCGGGGCCCTCACAGATACGCAGTATTTT. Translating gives CAIRSGALTDTQYF.